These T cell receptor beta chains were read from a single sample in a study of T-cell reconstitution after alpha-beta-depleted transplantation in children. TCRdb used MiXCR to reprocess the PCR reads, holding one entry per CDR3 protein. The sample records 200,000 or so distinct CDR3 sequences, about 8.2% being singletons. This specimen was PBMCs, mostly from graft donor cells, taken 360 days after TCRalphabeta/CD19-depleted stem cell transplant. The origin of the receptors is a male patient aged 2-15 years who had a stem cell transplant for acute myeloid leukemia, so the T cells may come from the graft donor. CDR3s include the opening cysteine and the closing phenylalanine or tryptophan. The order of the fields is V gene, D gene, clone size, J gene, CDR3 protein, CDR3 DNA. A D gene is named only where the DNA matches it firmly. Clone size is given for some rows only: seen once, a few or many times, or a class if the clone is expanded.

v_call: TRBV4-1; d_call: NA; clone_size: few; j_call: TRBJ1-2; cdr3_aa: CASSHATPTRMSTNYGYTF; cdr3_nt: TGCGCCAGCAGCCATGCTACTCCGACACGAATGTCTACTAACTATGGCTACACCTTC
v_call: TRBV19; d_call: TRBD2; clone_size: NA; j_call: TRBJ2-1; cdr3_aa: CASGTSGLTYNEQFF; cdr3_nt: TGTGCCAGTGGGACTAGCGGTCTGACCTACAATGAGCAGTTCTTC
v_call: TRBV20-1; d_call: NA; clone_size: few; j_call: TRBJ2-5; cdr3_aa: CSPDPGEGETQYF; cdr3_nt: TGCAGTCCTGATCCAGGGGAAGGGGAGACCCAGTACTTC
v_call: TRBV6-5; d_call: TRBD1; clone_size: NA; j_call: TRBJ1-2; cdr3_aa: CASSYFGTEPNYGYTF; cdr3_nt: TGTGCCAGCAGTTACTTTGGGACAGAACCTAACTATGGCTACACCTTC
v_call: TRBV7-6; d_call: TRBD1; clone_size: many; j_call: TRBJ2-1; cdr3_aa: CASSIRQGAYNEQFF; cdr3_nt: TGTGCCAGCAGCATACGACAGGGGGCCTACAATGAGCAGTTCTTC
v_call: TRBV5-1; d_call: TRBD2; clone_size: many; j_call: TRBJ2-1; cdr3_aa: CASSLGSGRAIEQFF; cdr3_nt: TGCGCCAGCAGCCTTGGCAGCGGGAGGGCCATTGAGCAGTTCTTC
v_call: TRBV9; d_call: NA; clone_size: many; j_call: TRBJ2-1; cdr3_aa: CASSARTYNEQFF; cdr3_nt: TGTGCCAGCAGCGCTCGGACGTACAATGAGCAGTTCTTC
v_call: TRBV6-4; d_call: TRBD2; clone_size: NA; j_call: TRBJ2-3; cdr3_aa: CASSDPSGGIVSVDTQYF; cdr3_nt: TGTGCCAGCAGTGACCCTAGCGGGGGGATCGTGTCCGTAGATACGCAGTATTTT
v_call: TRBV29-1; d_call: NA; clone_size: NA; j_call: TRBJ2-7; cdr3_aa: CSVHPFTVGYEQYF; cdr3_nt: TGCAGCGTTCACCCCTTCACAGTGGGCTACGAGCAGTACTTC
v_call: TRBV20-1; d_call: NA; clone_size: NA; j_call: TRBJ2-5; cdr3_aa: CSGFGHNEETQYF; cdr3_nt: TGCAGTGGGTTTGGCCACAACGAGGAGACCCAGTACTTC
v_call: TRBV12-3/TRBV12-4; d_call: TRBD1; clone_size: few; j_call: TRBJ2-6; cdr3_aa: CASSTGDPGANVLTF; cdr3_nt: TGTGCCAGCAGTACAGGGGATCCTGGGGCCAACGTCCTGACTTTC
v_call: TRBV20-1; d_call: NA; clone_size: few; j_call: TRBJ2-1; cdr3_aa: CSARPPPGRGQGLYNEQFF; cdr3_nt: TGCAGTGCTAGACCCCCACCCGGCCGGGGACAAGGCCTCTACAATGAGCAGTTCTTC
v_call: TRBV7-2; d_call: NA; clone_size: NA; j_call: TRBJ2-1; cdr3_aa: CASSLRPSSYNEQFF; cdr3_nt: TGTGCCAGCAGCTTAAGGCCGAGCTCCTACAATGAGCAGTTCTTC
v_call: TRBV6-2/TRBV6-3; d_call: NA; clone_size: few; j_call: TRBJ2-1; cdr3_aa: CASSSPLGNEQFF; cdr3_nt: TGTGCCAGCAGTTCTCCACTAGGTAATGAGCAGTTCTTC
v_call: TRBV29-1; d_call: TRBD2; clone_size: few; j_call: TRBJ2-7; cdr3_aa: CSAGTSEQYF; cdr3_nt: TGCAGCGCTGGGACTAGCGAGCAGTACTTC
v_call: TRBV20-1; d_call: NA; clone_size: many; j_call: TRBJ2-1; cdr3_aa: CSAQGSSYNEQFF; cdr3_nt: TGCAGTGCTCAGGGAAGCTCCTACAATGAGCAGTTCTTC
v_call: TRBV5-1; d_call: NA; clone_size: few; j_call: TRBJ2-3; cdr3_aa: CASSLLGFSTDTQYF; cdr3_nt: TGCGCCAGCAGCTTGCTGGGGTTCAGCACAGATACGCAGTATTTT
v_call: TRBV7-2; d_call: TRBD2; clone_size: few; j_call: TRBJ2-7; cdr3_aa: CASSVSGRYEQYF; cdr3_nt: TGTGCCAGCAGCGTTAGCGGGAGGTACGAGCAGTACTTC
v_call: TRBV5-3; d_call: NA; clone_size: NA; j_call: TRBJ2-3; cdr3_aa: CARSFGRTDTQYF; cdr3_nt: TGTGCCAGGAGCTTCGGGCGAACAGATACGCAGTATTTT
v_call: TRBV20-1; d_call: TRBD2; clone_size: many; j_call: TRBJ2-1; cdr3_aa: CSAYRLAGVSEQFF; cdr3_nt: TGCAGTGCCTACAGGCTAGCGGGAGTAAGTGAGCAGTTCTTC
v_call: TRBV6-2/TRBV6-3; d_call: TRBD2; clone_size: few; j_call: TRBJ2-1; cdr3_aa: CASSYGRETRFF; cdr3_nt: TGTGCCAGCAGTTACGGGCGGGAGACTCGGTTCTTC
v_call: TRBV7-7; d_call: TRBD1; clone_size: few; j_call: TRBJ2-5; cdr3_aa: CASSLNRGRETQYF; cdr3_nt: TGTGCTAGCAGCTTAAACAGGGGCCGCGAGACCCAGTACTTC
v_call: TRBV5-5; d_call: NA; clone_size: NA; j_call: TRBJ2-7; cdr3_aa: CASSAGDQTHYEQYF; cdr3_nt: TGTGCCAGCAGCGCCGGGGACCAAACCCACTACGAGCAGTACTTC
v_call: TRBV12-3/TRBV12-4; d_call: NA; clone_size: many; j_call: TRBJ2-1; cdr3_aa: CASSLSREQFF; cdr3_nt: TGTGCCAGCAGTTTATCCCGAGAGCAGTTCTTC
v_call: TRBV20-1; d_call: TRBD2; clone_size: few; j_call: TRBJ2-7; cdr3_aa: CSARDLTSGSYEQYF; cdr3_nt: TGCAGTGCTAGAGATCTGACTAGCGGGAGTTACGAGCAGTACTTC
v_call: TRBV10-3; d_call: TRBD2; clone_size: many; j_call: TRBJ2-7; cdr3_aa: CAISGTTSGYYEQYF; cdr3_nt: TGTGCCATCAGTGGCACGACTAGCGGATACTACGAGCAGTACTTC
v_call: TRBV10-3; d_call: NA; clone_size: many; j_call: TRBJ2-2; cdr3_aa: CAIRGDTGELFF; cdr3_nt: TGTGCCATCCGGGGCGACACCGGGGAGCTGTTTTTT
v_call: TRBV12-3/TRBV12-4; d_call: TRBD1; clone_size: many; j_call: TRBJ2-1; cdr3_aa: CASTAGTGGFDEQFF; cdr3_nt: TGTGCCAGCACTGCCGGGACAGGGGGTTTCGATGAGCAGTTCTTC
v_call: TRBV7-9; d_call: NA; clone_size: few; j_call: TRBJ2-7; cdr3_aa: CASSSHLGEQYF; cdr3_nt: TGTGCCAGCAGCTCTCATCTGGGGGAGCAGTACTTC
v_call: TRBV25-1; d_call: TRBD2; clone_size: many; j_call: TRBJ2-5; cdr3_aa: CASSLMSGRPLLETQYF; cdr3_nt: TGTGCCAGCAGCTTAATGAGCGGGAGACCCTTATTAGAGACCCAGTACTTC
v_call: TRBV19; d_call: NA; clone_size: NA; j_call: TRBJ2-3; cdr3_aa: CASSIRDSTDTQYF; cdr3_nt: TGTGCCAGTAGTATTAGGGACAGCACAGATACGCAGTATTTT
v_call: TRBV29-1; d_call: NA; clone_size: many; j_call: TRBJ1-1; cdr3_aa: CSVVQAEAFF; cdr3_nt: TGCAGCGTTGTGCAGGCTGAAGCTTTCTTT
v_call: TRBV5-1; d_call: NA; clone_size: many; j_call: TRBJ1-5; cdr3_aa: CASSLEGEGNQPQHF; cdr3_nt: TGCGCCAGCAGCTTGGAAGGGGAGGGCAATCAGCCCCAGCATTTT
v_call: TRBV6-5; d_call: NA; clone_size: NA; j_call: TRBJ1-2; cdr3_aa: CASSQISRPGYGYTF; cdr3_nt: TGTGCCAGCAGTCAGATTAGTAGGCCAGGCTATGGCTACACCTTC
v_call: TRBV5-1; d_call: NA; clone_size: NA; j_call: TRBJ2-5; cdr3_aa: CASSPPPLETQYF; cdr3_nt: TGCGCCAGCAGCCCGCCGCCTCTGGAGACCCAGTACTTC
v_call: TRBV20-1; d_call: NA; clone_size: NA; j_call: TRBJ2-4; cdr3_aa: CSAREVARAKNIQYF; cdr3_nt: TGCAGTGCTAGAGAGGTAGCCAGAGCCAAAAACATTCAGTACTTC
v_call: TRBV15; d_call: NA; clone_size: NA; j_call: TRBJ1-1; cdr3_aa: CATSRDLGGTEAFF; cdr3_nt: TGTGCCACCAGCAGAGATTTGGGGGGCACTGAAGCTTTCTTT
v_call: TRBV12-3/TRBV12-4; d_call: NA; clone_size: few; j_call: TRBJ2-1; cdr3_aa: CASSLANTQGHEQFF; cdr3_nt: TGTGCCAGCAGTTTAGCGAATACGCAGGGCCATGAGCAGTTCTTC
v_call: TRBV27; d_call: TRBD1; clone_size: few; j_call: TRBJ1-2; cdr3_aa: CASSFDRGYYGYTF; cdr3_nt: TGTGCCAGCAGTTTCGACAGGGGATACTATGGCTACACCTTC
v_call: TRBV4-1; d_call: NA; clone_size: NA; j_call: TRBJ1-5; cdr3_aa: CASSQPWGQPQHF; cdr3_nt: TGCGCCAGCAGCCAACCCTGGGGTCAGCCCCAGCATTTT
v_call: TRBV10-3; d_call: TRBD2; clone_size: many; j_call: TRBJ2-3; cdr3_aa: CAISRTSGGTDTQYF; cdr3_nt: TGTGCCATCAGTAGAACTAGCGGAGGCACAGATACGCAGTATTTT
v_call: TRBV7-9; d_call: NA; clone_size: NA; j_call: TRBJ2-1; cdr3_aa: CASSFVWRDNEQFF; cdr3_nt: TGTGCCAGCAGCTTTGTTTGGAGAGACAATGAGCAGTTCTTC
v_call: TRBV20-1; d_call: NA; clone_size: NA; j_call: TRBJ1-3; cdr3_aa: CSASVDGGNTIYF; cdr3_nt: TGCAGTGCTAGCGTGGACGGAGGAAACACCATATATTTT
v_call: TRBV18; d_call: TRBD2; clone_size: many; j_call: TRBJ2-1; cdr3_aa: CASSPVSGTRANEQFF; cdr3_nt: TGTGCCAGCTCACCCGTAAGCGGGACCCGGGCCAATGAGCAGTTCTTC
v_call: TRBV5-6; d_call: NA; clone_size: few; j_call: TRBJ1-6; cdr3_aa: CASKTGLYNSPLHF; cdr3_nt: TGTGCCAGCAAAACAGGGCTCTATAATTCACCCCTCCACTTT
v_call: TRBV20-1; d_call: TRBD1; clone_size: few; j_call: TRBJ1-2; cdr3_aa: CSASPGQGYGYTF; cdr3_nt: TGCAGTGCTAGCCCCGGACAGGGATATGGCTACACCTTC
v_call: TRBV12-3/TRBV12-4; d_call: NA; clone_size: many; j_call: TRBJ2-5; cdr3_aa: CASSLGRGPFQETQYF; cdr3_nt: TGTGCCAGCAGTTTGGGTCGGGGGCCCTTCCAAGAGACCCAGTACTTC
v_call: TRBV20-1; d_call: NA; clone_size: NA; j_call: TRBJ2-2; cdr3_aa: CSARDNEITGELFF; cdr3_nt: TGCAGTGCTAGAGATAACGAGATTACCGGGGAGCTGTTTTTT
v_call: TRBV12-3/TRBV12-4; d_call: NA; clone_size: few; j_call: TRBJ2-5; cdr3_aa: CASSWYQETQYF; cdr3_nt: TGTGCCAGCAGTTGGTACCAAGAGACCCAGTACTTC
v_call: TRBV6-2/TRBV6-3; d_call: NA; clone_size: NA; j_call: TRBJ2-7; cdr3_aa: CASSYGLGRNDPYEQYF; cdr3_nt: TGTGCCAGCAGTTACGGACTGGGAAGAAATGATCCCTACGAGCAGTACTTC
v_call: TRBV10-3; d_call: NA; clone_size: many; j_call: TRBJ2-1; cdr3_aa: CAISEPGRDEQFF; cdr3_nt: TGTGCCATCAGTGAGCCGGGGCGGGATGAGCAGTTCTTC